This T cell receptor beta chain is drawn from a study of blood T cell repertoires in COVID-19. Study context: Sites in the United States, Italy and Spain provided acute and convalescent COVID-19 samples.

The CDR3 runs 15 residues. Germline CDR1 and CDR2: LNHDA and SQIVND (reference sequence). Trimming removed 2 bases from V and 8 bases from J; junction bases left unmatched: 8. Enrolled during active infection, Seattle patients were then followed longitudinally. Profiled with immunoSEQ multiplex PCR; TCRdb holds only in-frame clones, not every one. The table has about 53,000 clones, about four fifths seen once. This chain links TRBV19 with TRBJ1-2; 10 bases line up with TRBD1. The clonotype originates from a woman older than 75 with COVID-19, enrolled during active disease. Input material: peripheral blood. CDR3 sequence (DNA): TGTGCCAGTAGTATACCGCGGACAGGGGGGCACGGCTACACCTTC. Translating gives CASSIPRTGGHGYTF. Based on the CDR3 plus reference TRBV19 and TRBJ1-2, the full variable domain is DGGITQSPKYLFRKEGQNVTLSCEQNLNHDAMYWYRQDPGQGLRLIYYSQIVNDFQKGDIAEGYSVSREKKESFPLTVTSAQKNPTAFYLCASSIPRTGGHGYTFGSGTRLTVV.